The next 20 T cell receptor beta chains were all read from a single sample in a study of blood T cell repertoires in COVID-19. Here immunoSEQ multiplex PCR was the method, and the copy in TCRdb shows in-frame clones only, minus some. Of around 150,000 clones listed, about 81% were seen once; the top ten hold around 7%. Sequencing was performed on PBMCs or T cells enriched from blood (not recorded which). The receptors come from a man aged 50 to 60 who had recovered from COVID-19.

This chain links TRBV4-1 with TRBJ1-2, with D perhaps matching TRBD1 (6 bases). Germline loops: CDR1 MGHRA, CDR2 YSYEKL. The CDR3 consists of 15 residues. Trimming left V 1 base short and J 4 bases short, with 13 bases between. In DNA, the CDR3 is TGCGCCAGCAGCCAAGTTCTAGGGGACATCTATGGCTACACCTTC. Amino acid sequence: CASSQVLGDIYGYTF.

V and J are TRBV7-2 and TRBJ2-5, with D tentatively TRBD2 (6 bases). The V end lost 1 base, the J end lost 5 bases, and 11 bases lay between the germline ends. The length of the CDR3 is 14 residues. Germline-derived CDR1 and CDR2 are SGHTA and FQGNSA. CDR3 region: CASSLVGGWETQYF. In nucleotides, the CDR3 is TGTGCCAGCAGCTTAGTGGGGGGATGGGAGACCCAGTACTTC.

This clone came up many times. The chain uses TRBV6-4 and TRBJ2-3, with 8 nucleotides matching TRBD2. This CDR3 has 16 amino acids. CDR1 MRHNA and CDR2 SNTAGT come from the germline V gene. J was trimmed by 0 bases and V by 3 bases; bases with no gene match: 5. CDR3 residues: CASSEVAGGSTDTQYF. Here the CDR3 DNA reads TGTGCCAGCAGTGAAGTGGCGGGGGGAAGCACAGATACGCAGTATTTT.

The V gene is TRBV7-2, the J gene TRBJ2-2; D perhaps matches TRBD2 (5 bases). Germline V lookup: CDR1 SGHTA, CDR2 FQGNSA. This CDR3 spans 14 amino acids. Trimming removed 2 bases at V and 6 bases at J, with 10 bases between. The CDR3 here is CASSLLSGAGELFF. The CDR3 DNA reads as TGTGCCAGCAGCTTATTAAGCGGTGCCGGGGAGCTGTTTTTT. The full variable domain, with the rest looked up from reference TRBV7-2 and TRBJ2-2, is GAGVSQSPSNKVTEKGKDVELRCDPISGHTALYWYRQSLGQGLEFLIYFQGNSAPDKSGLPSDRFSAERTGGSVSTLTIQRTQQEDSAVYLCASSLLSGAGELFFGEGSRLTVL.

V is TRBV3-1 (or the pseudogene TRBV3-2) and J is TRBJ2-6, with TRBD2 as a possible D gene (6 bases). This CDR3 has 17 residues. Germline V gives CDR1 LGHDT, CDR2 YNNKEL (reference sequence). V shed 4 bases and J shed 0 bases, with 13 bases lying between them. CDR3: CASSPRGTTSGANVLTF. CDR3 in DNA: TGTGCCAGCAGCCCCCGGGGGACCACCTCTGGGGCCAACGTCCTGACTTTC.

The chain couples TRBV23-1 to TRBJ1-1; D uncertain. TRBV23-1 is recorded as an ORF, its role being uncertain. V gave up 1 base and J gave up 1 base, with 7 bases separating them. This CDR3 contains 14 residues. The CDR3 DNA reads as TGCGCCAGCAGTCAATATACTCAGAACACTGAAGCTTTCTTT. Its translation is CASSQYTQNTEAFF.

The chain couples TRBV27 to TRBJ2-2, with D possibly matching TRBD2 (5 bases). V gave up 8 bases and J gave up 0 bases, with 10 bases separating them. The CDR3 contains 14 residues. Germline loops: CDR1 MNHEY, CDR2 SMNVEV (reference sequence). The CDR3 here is CASRGLANTGELFF. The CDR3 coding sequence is TGTGCCAGCCGTGGACTCGCGAACACCGGGGAGCTGTTTTTT.

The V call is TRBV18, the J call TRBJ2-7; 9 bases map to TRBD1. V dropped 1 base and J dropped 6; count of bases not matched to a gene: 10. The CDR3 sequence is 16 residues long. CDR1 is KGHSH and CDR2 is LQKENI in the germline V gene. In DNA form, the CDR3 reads TGTGCCAGCTCACCACAACCGGGACAGGGCTCCCGCGAGCAGTACTTC. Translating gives CASSPQPGQGSREQYF.

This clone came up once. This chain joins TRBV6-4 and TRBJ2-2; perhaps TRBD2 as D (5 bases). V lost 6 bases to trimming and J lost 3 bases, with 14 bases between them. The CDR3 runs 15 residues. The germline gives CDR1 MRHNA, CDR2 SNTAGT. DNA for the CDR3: TGTGCCAGCAGAACTACGGCCGGGGACACCGGGGAGCTGTTTTTT. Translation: CASRTTAGDTGELFF.

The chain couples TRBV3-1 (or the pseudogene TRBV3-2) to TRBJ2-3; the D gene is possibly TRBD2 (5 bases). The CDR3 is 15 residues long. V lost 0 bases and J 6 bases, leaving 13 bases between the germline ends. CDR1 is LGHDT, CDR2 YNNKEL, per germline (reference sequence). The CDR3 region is CASSQESLLADTQYF. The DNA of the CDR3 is TGTGCCAGCAGCCAAGAAAGCCTTCTAGCCGATACGCAGTATTTT.

CDR3 residues: CASSLDQQASTDTQYF. DNA for the CDR3: TGTGCCAGCAGCTTAGATCAACAGGCTAGCACAGATACGCAGTATTTT. The chain links TRBV11-2 to TRBJ2-3; D may be TRBD1 (5 bases). CDR3 length: 16 amino acids. V was shortened by 0 bases and J by 0 bases, with 10 bases between the two germline ends. CDR1 SGHAT and CDR2 FQNNGV come from the germline V gene.

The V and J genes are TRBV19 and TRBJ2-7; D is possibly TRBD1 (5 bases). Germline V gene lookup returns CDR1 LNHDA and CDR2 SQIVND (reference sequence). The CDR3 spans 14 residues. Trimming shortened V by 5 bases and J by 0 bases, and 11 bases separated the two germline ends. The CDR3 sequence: CASSARQSSYEQYF. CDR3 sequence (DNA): TGTGCCAGTAGTGCGCGACAGAGCTCCTACGAGCAGTACTTC.

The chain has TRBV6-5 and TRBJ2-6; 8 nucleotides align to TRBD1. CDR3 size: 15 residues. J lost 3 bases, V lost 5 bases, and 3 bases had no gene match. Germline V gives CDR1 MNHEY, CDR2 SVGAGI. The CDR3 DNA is TGTGCCAGCAGTCCCGGACAGGGTGGGGCCAACGTCCTGACTTTC. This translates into CASSPGQGGANVLTF.

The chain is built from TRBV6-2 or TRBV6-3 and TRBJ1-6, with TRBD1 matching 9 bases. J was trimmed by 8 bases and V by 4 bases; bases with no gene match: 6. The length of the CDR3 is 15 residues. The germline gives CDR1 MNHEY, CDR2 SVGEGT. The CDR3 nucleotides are TGTGCCAGCAGTTTATCCGGACAGGGGTATTCACCCCTCCACTTT. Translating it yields CASSLSGQGYSPLHF.

The DNA for the CDR3 is TGCGCCAGCAGCCTCGGGACAGGGGTGAGGTGGGAGACCCAGTACTTC. Translated: CASSLGTGVRWETQYF. The V and J genes are TRBV5-1 and TRBJ2-5; TRBD1 matches at 10 bases. V gave up 4 bases and J gave up 5 bases; unmatched junction bases: 11. The germline gives CDR1 SGHRS, CDR2 YFSETQ. This CDR3 has 16 residues.

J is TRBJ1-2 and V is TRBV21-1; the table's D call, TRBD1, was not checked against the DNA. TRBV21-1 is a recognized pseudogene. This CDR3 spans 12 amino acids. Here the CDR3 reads CASSWTGYGYTF. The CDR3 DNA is TGTGCCAGCAGCTGGACAGGGTATGGCTACACCTTC.

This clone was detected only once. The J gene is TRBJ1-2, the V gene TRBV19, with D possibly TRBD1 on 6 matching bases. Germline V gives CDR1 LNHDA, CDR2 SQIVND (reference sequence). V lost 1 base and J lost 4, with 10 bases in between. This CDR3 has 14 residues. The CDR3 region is CASSIGTEGYGYTF. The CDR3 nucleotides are TGTGCCAGTAGTATAGGGACAGAGGGCTATGGCTACACCTTC.

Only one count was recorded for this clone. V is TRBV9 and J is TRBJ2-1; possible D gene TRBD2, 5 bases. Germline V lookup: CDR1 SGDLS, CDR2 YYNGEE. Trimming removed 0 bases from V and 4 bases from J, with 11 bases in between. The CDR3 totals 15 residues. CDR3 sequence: CASSVGSGIYNEQFF. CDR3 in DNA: TGTGCCAGCAGCGTAGGATCGGGGATTTACAATGAGCAGTTCTTC.

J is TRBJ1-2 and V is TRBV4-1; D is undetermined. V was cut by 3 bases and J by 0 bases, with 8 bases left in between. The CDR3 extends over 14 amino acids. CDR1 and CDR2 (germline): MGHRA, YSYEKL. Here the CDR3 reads CASSHRQPNYGYTF. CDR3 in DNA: TGCGCCAGCAGCCATAGACAACCTAACTATGGCTACACCTTC.

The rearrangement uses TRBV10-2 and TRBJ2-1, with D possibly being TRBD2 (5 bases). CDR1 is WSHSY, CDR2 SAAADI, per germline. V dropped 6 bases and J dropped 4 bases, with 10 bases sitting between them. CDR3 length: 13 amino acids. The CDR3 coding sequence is TGCGCCAGCAGAACCGGGATGTACAATGAGCAGTTCTTC. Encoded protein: CASRTGMYNEQFF.